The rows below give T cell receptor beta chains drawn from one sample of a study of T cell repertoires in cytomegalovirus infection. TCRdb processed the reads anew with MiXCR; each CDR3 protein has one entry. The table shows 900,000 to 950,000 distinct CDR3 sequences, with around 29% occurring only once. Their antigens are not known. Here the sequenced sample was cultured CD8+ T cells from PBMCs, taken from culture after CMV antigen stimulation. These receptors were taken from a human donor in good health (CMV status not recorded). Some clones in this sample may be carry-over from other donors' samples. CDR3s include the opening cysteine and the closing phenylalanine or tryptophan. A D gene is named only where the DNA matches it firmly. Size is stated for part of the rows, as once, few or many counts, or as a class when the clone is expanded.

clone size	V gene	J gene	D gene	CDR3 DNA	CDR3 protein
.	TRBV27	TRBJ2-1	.	TGTGCCAGCAGTTTATTTCAAGCAGGGGACAATGAGCAGTTCTTC	CASSLFQAGDNEQFF
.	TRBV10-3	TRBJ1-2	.	TGTGCCATCCTCCGGGAAGGAATCCATAACTATGGCTACACCTTC	CAILREGIHNYGYTF
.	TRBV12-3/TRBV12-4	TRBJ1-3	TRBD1	TGTGCCAGCAGTTTTAAAGCACCGGCGGACAGGGGGCCGGCTGGAAACACCATATATTTT	CASSFKAPADRGPAGNTIYF
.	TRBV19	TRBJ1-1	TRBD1	TGTGCCAGTAGTATAGTTCACAGGGGGCTTGAAAACACTGAAGCTTTCTTT	CASSIVHRGLENTEAFF
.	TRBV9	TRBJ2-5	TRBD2	TGTGCCAGCAGCGGGGGACTAGCTTTGAACGGAGAGACCCAGTACTTC	CASSGGLALNGETQYF
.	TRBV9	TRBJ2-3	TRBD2	TGTGCCAGCAGCGTACGTCAGACTAGCGGGGTGAGGGATACGCAGTATTTT	CASSVRQTSGVRDTQYF
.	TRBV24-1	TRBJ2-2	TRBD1	TGTGCCACCAGTGATTCGGGACAGGCGAACACCGGGGAGCTGTTTTTT	CATSDSGQANTGELFF
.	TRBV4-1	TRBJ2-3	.	TGCGCCAGCAGCCAAGAGGGACTGGGGGCGAGCACAGATACGCAGTATTTT	CASSQEGLGASTDTQYF
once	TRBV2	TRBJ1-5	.	TGTGCCAGCAGTAACAATCAGCCCCAGCATTTT	CASSNNQPQHF
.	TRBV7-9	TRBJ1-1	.	TGTGCCAGCAGCTCGGACAGCCCGGTCGGTGCTTTCTTT	CASSSDSPVGAFF
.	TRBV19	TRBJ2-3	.	TGTGCCAGTAGTGGCGGGACACTCGCCCGCGGGGCGCCAGATACGCAGTATTTT	CASSGGTLARGAPDTQYF
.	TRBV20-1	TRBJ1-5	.	TGCAGTGCTAAAGAGATGCCGGGCGGGGGTCAGCCCCAGCATTTT	CSAKEMPGGGQPQHF